Shown below are 17 T cell receptor beta chains from a single sample sequenced in a study of regulatory T cells in long-lasting Graves disease. Time point noted: newly diagnosed GD, antithyroid drugs for less than 3 months. RNA extracted from PBMCs served as the sequencing template. Researchers made TCR beta libraries by using iRepertoire HTBI primers and running Arm-PCR on CDR3 regions. Each CDR3 protein is one row after TCRdb ran MiXCR on the multiplex PCR reads. The sample has a few hundred thousand distinct CDR3 sequences; roughly 16% are singletons. This same sample was also part of a study on T cells in Graves' hyperthyroidism and ophthalmopathy.

The sequences come from peripheral blood mononuclear cells (PBMCs), collected at new diagnosis, from a patient treated with antithyroid drugs. These receptors were obtained from a woman under 30 with Graves disease.

This clonotype was counted at least ten times. This chain uses TRBV5-1 with TRBJ2-5; 7 positions agree with TRBD2. The ends lost 2 bases at V and 5 bases at J; junction bases unmatched: 9. Germline V gene sequence: CDR1 SGHRS, CDR2 YFSETQ. This CDR3 spans 15 amino acids. The CDR3 nucleotides are TGCGCCAGCAGCTTTGGCAGGTCGGGAGGTGAGACCCAGTACTTC. Amino acids: CASSFGRSGGETQYF.

This clonotype has only a few counts. The V gene is TRBV6-1, the J gene TRBJ1-2, with 7 bases that match TRBD1. J gave up 7 bases and V 6 bases, and 14 bases lay outside the gene matches. The germline V gene has CDR1 MNHNS and CDR2 SASEGT. The CDR3 spans 15 residues. CDR3 coding DNA: TGTGCCAGCAGCTCCCTTAGGGGGCGCGGGGGTGGCTACACCTTC. This sequence encodes CASSSLRGRGGGYTF.

The chain carries TRBV5-1 and TRBJ2-1; 10 bases agree with TRBD2. The CDR3 totals 17 residues. The germline V gene has CDR1 SGHRS and CDR2 YFSETQ. Trimming removed 4 bases from V and 2 bases from J; junction bases left unmatched: 9. In DNA form, the CDR3 reads TGCGCCAGCAGCAGCCAAGGGACTAGCGAGCCCTACAATGAGCAGTTCTTC. It translates to CASSSQGTSEPYNEQFF.

This clonotype was recorded at least ten times. The chain combines TRBV12-3 or TRBV12-4 with TRBJ2-5, with 15 bases fitting TRBD2. V shed 5 bases and J 5 bases; nucleotides not matched to a gene: 6. CDR3 length: 16 residues. The CDR3 loop is CASSNSGLAGGETQYF. Written as DNA, the CDR3 is TGTGCCAGCAGTAACTCCGGACTAGCGGGAGGGGAGACCCAGTACTTC.

This clonotype has a count of ten or more. A junction boundary mismatches the germline segment, possibly from a read error. This chain connects TRBV11-2 to TRBJ2-5; D perhaps matches TRBD2 (6 bases). This CDR3 has 19 amino acids. The germline gives CDR1 SGHAT, CDR2 FQNNGV. The CDR3 is CASSQDPSASAPLEETQYF. The CDR3 nucleotides are TGCGCCAGCAGCCAAGATCCATCGGCTAGCGCACCTCTGGAGGAGACCCAGTACTTC.

This clonotype appeared a few times. V is TRBV9 and J is TRBJ2-2; D is undetermined. The V gene's germline CDR1 is SGDLS and CDR2 YYNGEE. Trimming stripped 0 bases from V and 1 base from J, with 7 bases between. This CDR3 is built from 15 residues. The chain's CDR3 is CASSVGPRNTGELFF. In DNA form, the CDR3 reads TGTGCCAGCAGCGTAGGTCCGAGGAACACCGGGGAGCTGTTTTTT.

This clonotype has ten or more counts. J is TRBJ2-3 and V is TRBV20-1, with 7 positions matching TRBD2. CDR3 length: 14 residues. Trimming at V came to 2 bases and at J to 8 bases, leaving 10 bases not matched to a gene. CDR1 DFQATT and CDR2 SNEGSKA come from the germline V gene (reference sequence). The CDR3 coding sequence is TGCAGTGCTAGACCCCCCGGGGAGGGCCCTACGCAGTATTTT. This sequence encodes CSARPPGEGPTQYF.

The rearrangement links TRBV20-1 to TRBJ2-7; D is unclear. V was shortened by 2 bases and J by 0 bases, with 5 bases between the two germline ends. The CDR3 has 12 residues. Germline lookup yields CDR1 DFQATT and CDR2 SNEGSKA (reference sequence). CDR3 in DNA: TGCAGTGCTAGATCGGGCTCCTACGAGCAGTACTTC. Protein product: CSARSGSYEQYF.

The chain couples TRBV10-1 to TRBJ1-2; D might be TRBD1 (5 bases). This CDR3 is built from 15 residues. V lost 6 bases, J lost 4 bases, and 18 bases lay in between. The germline gives CDR1 WNHNN, CDR2 SYGVQD (reference sequence). The CDR3 sequence: CASSPTVSNPYGYTF. For the CDR3, the DNA is TGCGCCAGCAGCCCGACAGTTTCCAATCCCTATGGCTACACCTTC.

In its sample, this clonotype was seen many times. The chain is built from TRBV5-1 and TRBJ2-3; D is possibly TRBD1 (6 bases). Germline V lookup: CDR1 SGHRS, CDR2 YFSETQ. V shed 0 bases and J shed 0 bases, with 11 bases lying between them. CDR3 length equals 16 residues. The CDR3 coding sequence is TGCGCCAGCAGCTTGGATTGGGGGCGTAGCACAGATACGCAGTATTTT. It yields the protein CASSLDWGRSTDTQYF.

The chain links TRBV30 to TRBJ2-2, with 7 bases matching TRBD2. The CDR3 has 13 amino acids. Trimming at V came to 1 base and at J to 5 bases, leaving 1 base not matched to a gene. Per the germline V gene, CDR1 is GTSNPN and CDR2 is SVGIG (reference sequence). The CDR3 protein is CAWSGGGTGELFF. CDR3 DNA sequence: TGTGCCTGGAGTGGCGGGGGTACCGGGGAGCTGTTTTTT.

The gene calls are TRBV7-8 and TRBJ2-1, with D maybe TRBD2 (5 bases). Germline V gene lookup returns CDR1 SGHVS and CDR2 FQNEAQ. V lost 5 bases, J lost 3 bases, and 20 bases lay in between. This CDR3 comprises 17 residues. CDR3 residues: CASSQGSTGKHYNEQFF. The CDR3 DNA reads TGTGCCAGCAGCCAAGGGTCTACGGGGAAACACTACAATGAGCAGTTCTTC. The full variable domain, its missing parts supplied by reference TRBV7-8 and TRBJ2-1, is GAGVSQSPRYKVAKRGQDVALRCDPISGHVSLFWYQQALGQGPEFLTYFQNEAQLDKSGLPSDRFFAERPEGSVSTLKIQRTQQEDSAVYLCASSQGSTGKHYNEQFFGPGTRLTVL.

This clonotype appeared many times. This chain connects TRBV6-2 or TRBV6-3 to TRBJ2-3, with 12 bases identical to TRBD2. This CDR3 is 19 amino acids long. The V segment lost 4 bases and the J segment 3 bases; nucleotides outside the gene matches: 14. The germline V gene has CDR1 MNHEY and CDR2 SVGEGT. The CDR3 is CASSFSSVTSGSRTDTQYF. The CDR3 DNA is TGTGCCAGCAGTTTTAGCTCAGTGACTAGCGGGAGTCGGACAGATACGCAGTATTTT.

Many counts were recorded for this clonotype. The V and J genes are TRBV11-2 and TRBJ1-5; 7 bases fit TRBD1. Germline V gives CDR1 SGHAT, CDR2 FQNNGV. This CDR3 has 19 residues. Trimming removed 5 bases from V and 0 bases from J; junction bases left unmatched: 16. The CDR3 coding sequence is TGTGCCAGCAGCCCACGGCCCGGGACAGCGCGCTATAGCAATCAGCCCCAGCATTTT. Protein product: CASSPRPGTARYSNQPQHF.

V usage is TRBV2 and J usage is TRBJ1-3, with a weak D call TRBD1 (6 bases). Germline values: CDR1 SNHLY, CDR2 FYNNEI. The germline V and J ends were trimmed by 8 bases and 8 bases, with 22 bases remaining between them. The CDR3 contains 15 residues. CDR3 sequence: CASGEHPGQIDTIYF. CDR3 sequence (DNA): TGTGCCAGCGGGGAACACCCGGGACAAATAGACACCATATATTTT.

This clonotype was observed at least ten times. This chain links TRBV18 with TRBJ2-3, with D hard to call. This CDR3 comprises 14 residues. Deletions cut 0 bases from V and 2 bases from J, with 6 bases between. Germline loops: CDR1 KGHSH, CDR2 LQKENI. CDR3 region: CASSPPQATDTQYF. Written as DNA, the CDR3 is TGTGCCAGCTCACCACCGCAGGCCACAGATACGCAGTATTTT.

This clonotype was seen at least ten times. This chain connects TRBV20-1 to TRBJ1-2; 8 bases are shared with TRBD1. V was pared by 4 bases and J by 3 bases, with 7 bases of the junction left unmatched. This CDR3 contains 14 residues. Germline V gene lookup returns CDR1 DFQATT and CDR2 SNEGSKA (reference sequence). The CDR3 coding sequence is TGCAGTGCTACCTCCTCAGGGGGCTACTATGGCTACACCTTC. Residues: CSATSSGGYYGYTF.